The entry below describes one T cell receptor (beta chain). TCRdb analysed the RT-PCR reads with MiXCR anew, one entry per CDR3 protein. The sample shows some 600,000 distinct CDR3 sequences, 14% of them seen only once. The source of the sample is a study of response to subunit inactivated influenza vaccine. The sequencing here drew on PBMCs from blood, taken approximately 15 days before vaccination. This clonotype was sampled from a man aged 50-59 years who received an inactivated influenza vaccine.

CDR3: CASSLGPGGGFPETQYF. The CDR3 bases are TGCGCCAGCAGCTTGGGGCCAGGGGGCGGTTTTCCAGAGACCCAGTACTTC. V gene TRBV5-1 combines with J gene TRBJ2-5, with 8 positions matching TRBD1. The J segment lost 4 bases and the V segment lost 0 bases, leaving 11 bases of the junction unmatched. The CDR3 has 17 residues. Germline CDR1 SGHRS, CDR2 YFSETQ.